The 16 T cell receptor beta chains presented below share a single source sample, sequenced in a study of post-analysis software for immune sequencing data. Whole-study findings and limits: Compared with controls, patients had more of roughly five TRBV segments, including TRBV5-6, TRBV5-1 and TRBV20-1.

These receptors have no known antigen. Prepared TCR beta cDNA libraries contained unique molecular identifiers. One entry per CDR3 protein results from TCRdb running MiXCR on the PCR reads. Here the sample spans around 700,000 distinct CDR3 sequences, 55% to 70% being singletons. Sample: blood. The receptors here all came from a girl aged 2-10 years with multiple sclerosis.

The sample holds a few counts of this clonotype. This chain uses TRBV5-1 with TRBJ2-1; D uncertain. This CDR3 contains 14 residues. CDR1 and CDR2 (germline): SGHRS, YFSETQ. V was cut by 0 bases and J by 5 bases, with 9 bases left in between. CDR3 nucleotide sequence: TGCGCCAGCAGCTTGGCCCTCGGAAACAATGAGCAGTTCTTC. As protein: CASSLALGNNEQFF. Based on the CDR3 plus reference TRBV5-1 and TRBJ2-1, the full variable domain is KAGVTQTPRYLIKTRGQQVTLSCSPISGHRSVSWYQQTPGQGLQFLFEYFSETQRNKGNFPGRFSGRQFSNSRSEMNVSTLELGDSALYLCASSLALGNNEQFFGPGTRLTVL.

V and J are TRBV6-5 and TRBJ1-2; D gene ambiguous. From germline, CDR1 is MNHEY and CDR2 SVGAGI. CDR3 length: 15 amino acids. V lost 0 bases to trimming and J lost 8 bases, with 16 bases between them. CDR3 sequence (DNA): TGTGCCAGCAGTTACTCGAAGGCGGGGTTAGGGGGCTACACCTTC. Amino acids: CASSYSKAGLGGYTF.

The chain has TRBV29-1 and TRBJ2-1; 8 bases map to TRBD1. The germline gives CDR1 SQVTM, CDR2 ANQGSEA. V was pared by 4 bases and J by 5 bases, with 10 bases of the junction left unmatched. The CDR3 contains 15 residues. The CDR3 DNA reads as TGCAGCGTTGTAAAGTTCAGGGGGCCCAACAATGAGCAGTTCTTC. Translating gives CSVVKFRGPNNEQFF.

In DNA, the CDR3 is TGCAGTGCTAGTGACGGGACCGCCCGCTACGAGCAGTACTTC. This sequence encodes CSASDGTARYEQYF. The chain carries TRBV20-1 and TRBJ2-7, with D perhaps TRBD1 or TRBD2 (5 bases each). The germline gives CDR1 DFQATT, CDR2 SNEGSKA (reference sequence). The CDR3 spans 14 residues. Trimming shortened V by 3 bases and J by 3 bases, and 15 bases separated the two germline ends.

A single count supports this clonotype. The chain links TRBV12-3 or TRBV12-4 to TRBJ1-2; 8 bases agree with TRBD1. This CDR3 is built from 14 residues. V was pared by 5 bases and J by 8 bases, with 10 bases of the junction left unmatched. CDR3 DNA sequence: TGTGCCAGCAGTCGGGACAGGCGCCGGGGGGGCTACACCTTC. The encoded protein is CASSRDRRRGGYTF.

The J gene is TRBJ2-1, the V gene TRBV29-1, with 9 bases lining up with TRBD2. The CDR3 is made up of 13 amino acids. Germline values: CDR1 SQVTM, CDR2 ANQGSEA. With V trimmed by 4 bases and J by 7 bases, 5 bases remained unmatched. The CDR3 DNA reads as TGCAGCGTTGGACTAGCGGTCGCGAATGAGCAGTTCTTC. It encodes CSVGLAVANEQFF.

CDR3 DNA sequence: TGTGCCAGCACCAATCTCTACGAGCAGTACTTC. It codes for CASTNLYEQYF. The chain couples TRBV12-3 or TRBV12-4 to TRBJ2-5; D unclear. The tail of the sequence fits TRBJ2-7 better, so the J call may be wrong. The CDR3 runs 11 residues.

J is TRBJ1-1 and V is TRBV10-3; D is possibly TRBD1 (6 bases). The V gene's germline CDR1 is ENHRY and CDR2 SYGVKD. The ends were cut back, 7 bases at V and 4 bases at J, with 16 bases in the middle. The CDR3 covers 14 residues. The CDR3 nucleotides read TGTGCCATCACTGAACAGGGCATAGGCACTGAAGCTTTCTTT. Translated: CAITEQGIGTEAFF.

This clonotype has only a few counts. This chain joins TRBV5-1 and TRBJ2-3; no definite D call. There are 14 residues in the CDR3. The V and J ends lost 0 bases and 5 bases respectively, with 10 bases between them. Germline CDR1 is SGHRS and CDR2 is YFSETQ. The CDR3 sequence is CASSLDARRDTQYF. In DNA, the CDR3 is TGCGCCAGCAGCTTGGATGCCCGCCGAGATACGCAGTATTTT.

V and J are TRBV10-3 and TRBJ2-7; D unresolved. Germline CDR1 and CDR2: ENHRY and SYGVKD. Trimming removed 3 bases from V and 0 bases from J, with 9 bases in between. The CDR3 is made up of 14 amino acids. The CDR3 loop reads CAISDKEYSYEQYF. DNA of the CDR3: TGTGCCATCAGTGATAAGGAATACTCCTACGAGCAGTACTTC.

This clonotype was detected a few times. V usage is TRBV30 and J usage is TRBJ2-1, with TRBD2 as a possible D gene (7 bases). The CDR3 has 12 residues. Germline values: CDR1 GTSNPN, CDR2 SVGIG (reference sequence). Trimming took 2 bases from V and 10 from J, leaving 12 bases between them. The CDR3: CAWSPGEGEQFF. Written as DNA, the CDR3 is TGTGCCTGGAGTCCAGGGGAGGGCGAGCAGTTCTTC.

The CDR3 loop is CASRMPGLPNSPLHF. Here the CDR3 DNA reads TGTGCCAGCAGGATGCCGGGACTCCCTAATTCACCCCTCCACTTT. V gene TRBV25-1 combines with J gene TRBJ1-6, with D possibly TRBD1 on 5 matching bases. CDR1 and CDR2 from the germline V gene are MGHDK and SYGVNS. There are 15 residues in the CDR3. V lost 6 bases, J lost 6 bases, and 15 bases lay in between.

This clonotype was seen repeatedly, ten times or more. The rearrangement links TRBV25-1 to TRBJ2-5; possible D gene TRBD1, 6 bases. The CDR3 contains 14 residues. V was shortened by 2 bases and J by 5 bases, with 12 bases between the two germline ends. Germline CDR1 reads MGHDK; CDR2 reads SYGVNS. CDR3 loop: CASSERGTGETQYF. The CDR3 DNA reads TGTGCCAGCAGTGAAAGGGGGACCGGGGAGACCCAGTACTTC.

The chain carries TRBV11-2 and TRBJ1-6, with TRBD1 matching over 8 bases. The junction had 6 bases not matched to a gene; V was cut back by 3 bases and J by 8 bases. Germline CDR1 and CDR2: SGHAT and FQNNGV. The CDR3 spans 15 residues. Here the CDR3 DNA reads TGTGCCAGCAGCTTCACAGGGGGTGAAGATTCACCCCTCCACTTT. This gives the protein CASSFTGGEDSPLHF.

V is TRBV6-5 and J is TRBJ1-1; possibly TRBD1 for D (6 bases). Trimming pared 6 bases from V and 0 bases from J, leaving 14 bases between. Germline V CDR1 and CDR2: MNHEY, SVGAGI. The CDR3 loop spans 15 amino acids. The CDR3 here is CASRSTGFMNTEAFF. CDR3 coding DNA: TGTGCCAGCAGATCCACAGGGTTCATGAACACTGAAGCTTTCTTT.

This clonotype was detected only a few times. The rearrangement links TRBV24-1 to TRBJ2-3; TRBD1 or TRBD2 may be the D gene (7 bases each). Germline CDR1 is KGHDR and CDR2 is SFDVKD. The CDR3 has 16 amino acids. The V and J ends lost 4 bases and 3 bases respectively, with 16 bases between them. CDR3 in amino acids: CATSDRQGGVTDTQYF. The CDR3 nucleotides read TGTGCCACCAGTGACCGACAGGGAGGGGTTACAGATACGCAGTATTTT.